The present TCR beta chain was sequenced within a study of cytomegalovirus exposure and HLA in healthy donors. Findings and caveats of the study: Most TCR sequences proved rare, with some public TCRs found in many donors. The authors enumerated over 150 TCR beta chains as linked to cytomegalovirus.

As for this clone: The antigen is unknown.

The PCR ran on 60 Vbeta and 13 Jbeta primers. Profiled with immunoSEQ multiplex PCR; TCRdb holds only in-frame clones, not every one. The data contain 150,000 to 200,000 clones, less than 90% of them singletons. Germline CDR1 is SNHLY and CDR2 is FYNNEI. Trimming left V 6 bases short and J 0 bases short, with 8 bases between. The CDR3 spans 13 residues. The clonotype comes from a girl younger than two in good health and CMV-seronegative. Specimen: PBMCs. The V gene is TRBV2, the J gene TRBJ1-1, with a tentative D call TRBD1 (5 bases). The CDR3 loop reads CASRGGLNTEAFF. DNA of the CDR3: TGTGCCAGCAGGGGGGGTTTGAACACTGAAGCTTTCTTT.